This passage covers 7 T cell receptor beta chains from one sample sequenced in a study of blood T cell repertoires in COVID-19. Method: immunoSEQ multiplex PCR; TCRdb's copy keeps in-frame clones and lacks some. Of about 240,000 clones detected, 83% appear once; the ten largest clones hold 3% to 4.5%. Source material: PBMCs or T cells enriched from blood (not recorded which). These receptors came from a woman aged 40 to 50 who had been exposed to COVID-19.

This sequence joins TRBV12-3 or TRBV12-4 and TRBJ1-2; D gene unclear. The CDR3 covers 11 residues. Trimming stripped 6 bases from V and 4 bases from J, with 6 bases between. CDR3 nucleotide sequence: TGTGCCAGCAGCCCGGTCTATGGCTACACCTTC. Amino acid sequence: CASSPVYGYTF.

This chain connects TRBV7-9 to TRBJ2-3; perhaps TRBD2 as D (5 bases). From germline, CDR1 is SEHNR and CDR2 FQNEAQ (reference sequence). This CDR3 spans 12 amino acids. V was clipped by 5 bases and J by 6 bases, with 9 bases between them. Written as DNA, the CDR3 is TGTGCCAGCAGCCACGCTAGCGATACGCAGTATTTT. Its protein is CASSHASDTQYF.

V gene TRBV6-5 combines with J gene TRBJ1-2, with D uncertain. The CDR3 consists of 12 residues. The germline gives CDR1 MNHEY, CDR2 SVGAGI. The V end was cut by 6 bases, the J end by 6 bases, with 11 bases between. The CDR3 here is CASSGFSHGYTF. The CDR3 DNA is TGTGCCAGCAGCGGGTTTAGTCATGGCTACACCTTC.

This clone was observed a single time. This chain connects TRBV28 to TRBJ2-6, with D possibly TRBD1 on 5 matching bases. CDR1 and CDR2 from the germline V gene are MDHEN and SYDVKM. Trimming removed 5 bases from V and 3 bases from J, with 17 bases in between. The CDR3 is made up of 17 amino acids. The CDR3 reads CASSLPKGLNGANVLTF. CDR3 nucleotide sequence: TGTGCCAGCAGTCTACCCAAGGGGCTGAATGGGGCCAACGTCCTGACTTTC.

This rearrangement joins TRBV30 to TRBJ1-1; 8 nucleotides align to TRBD1. The CDR3 covers 14 residues. V dropped 5 bases and J dropped 0; count of bases not matched to a gene: 5. Germline CDR1 reads GTSNPN; CDR2 reads SVGIG (reference sequence). Here the CDR3 reads CAWARQGMNTEAFF. CDR3 coding DNA: TGTGCCTGGGCCCGACAGGGGATGAACACTGAAGCTTTCTTT.

The chain links TRBV11-1 to TRBJ2-1, with 9 bases identical to TRBD1. The CDR3 runs 16 residues. CDR1 and CDR2 (germline): SGHAT, FQDESV (reference sequence). Trimming at V came to 2 bases and at J to 7 bases, leaving 9 bases not matched to a gene. CDR3 nucleotide sequence: TGTGCCAGCAGCTTATCCTTTGGACAGGGGAAGAATGAGCAGTTCTTC. Its protein is CASSLSFGQGKNEQFF.

With regard to this clone: Additional DNA sequences in this sample encode the identical CDR3. The chain is built from TRBV2 and TRBJ1-5; D may be TRBD1 (5 bases). The CDR3 extends over 14 amino acids. Between the trimmed V and J ends, which lost 0 bases and 4 bases, there was a span of 7 bases. Germline loops: CDR1 SNHLY, CDR2 FYNNEI. The CDR3 coding sequence is TGTGCCAGCAGTGAAGCGCGGACAAATCAGCCCCAGCATTTT. Its translation: CASSEARTNQPQHF.